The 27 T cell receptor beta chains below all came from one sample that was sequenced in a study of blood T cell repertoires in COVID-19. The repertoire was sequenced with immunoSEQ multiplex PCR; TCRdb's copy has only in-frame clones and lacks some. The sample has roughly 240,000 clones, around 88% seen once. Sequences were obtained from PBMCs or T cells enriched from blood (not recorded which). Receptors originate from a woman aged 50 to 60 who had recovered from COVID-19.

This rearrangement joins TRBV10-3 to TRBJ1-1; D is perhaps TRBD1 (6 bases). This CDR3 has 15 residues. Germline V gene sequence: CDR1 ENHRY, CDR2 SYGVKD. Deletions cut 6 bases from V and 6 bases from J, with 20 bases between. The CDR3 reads CAIRPAGAQGAEAFF. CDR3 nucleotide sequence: TGTGCCATCAGGCCCGCAGGGGCTCAAGGGGCTGAAGCTTTCTTT.

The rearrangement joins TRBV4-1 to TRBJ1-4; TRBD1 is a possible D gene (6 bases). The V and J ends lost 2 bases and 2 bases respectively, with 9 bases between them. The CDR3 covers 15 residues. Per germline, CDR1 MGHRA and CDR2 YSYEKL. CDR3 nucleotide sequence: TGCGCCAGCAGCCAACAACAGGGTACTAATGAAAAACTGTTTTTT. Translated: CASSQQQGTNEKLFF.

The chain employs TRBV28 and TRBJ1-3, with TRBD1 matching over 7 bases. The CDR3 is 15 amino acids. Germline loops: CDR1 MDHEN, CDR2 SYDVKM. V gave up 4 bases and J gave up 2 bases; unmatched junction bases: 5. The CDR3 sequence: CASSSEGAAGNTIYF. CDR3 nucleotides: TGTGCCAGCAGTTCGGAGGGGGCTGCTGGAAACACCATATATTTT.

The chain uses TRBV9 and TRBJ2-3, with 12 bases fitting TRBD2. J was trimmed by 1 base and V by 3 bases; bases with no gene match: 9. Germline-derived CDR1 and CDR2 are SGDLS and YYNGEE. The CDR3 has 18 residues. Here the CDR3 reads CASSARLAGVLGTDTQYF. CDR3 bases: TGTGCCAGCAGCGCACGACTAGCGGGAGTTCTTGGCACAGATACGCAGTATTTT.

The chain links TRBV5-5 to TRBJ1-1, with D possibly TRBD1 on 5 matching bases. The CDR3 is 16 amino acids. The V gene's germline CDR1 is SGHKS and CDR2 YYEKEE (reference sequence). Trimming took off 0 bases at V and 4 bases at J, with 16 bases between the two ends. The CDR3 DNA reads TGTGCCAGCAGCTTGGGAAAGGGGATGGGTAGCACTGAAGCTTTCTTT. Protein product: CASSLGKGMGSTEAFF.

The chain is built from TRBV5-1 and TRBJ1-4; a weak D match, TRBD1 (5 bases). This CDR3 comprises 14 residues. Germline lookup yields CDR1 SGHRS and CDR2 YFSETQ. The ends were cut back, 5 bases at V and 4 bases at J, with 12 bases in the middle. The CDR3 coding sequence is TGCGCCAGCAGGGAGCAGGGATTTAATGAAAAACTGTTTTTT. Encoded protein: CASREQGFNEKLFF.

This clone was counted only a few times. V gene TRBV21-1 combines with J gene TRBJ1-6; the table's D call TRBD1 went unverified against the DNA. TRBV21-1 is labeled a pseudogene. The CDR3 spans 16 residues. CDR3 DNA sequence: TGTGCCAGCAGCGCACCGTCCAGGGTCTATGACTCACCCCTCCACTTT. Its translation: CASSAPSRVYDSPLHF.

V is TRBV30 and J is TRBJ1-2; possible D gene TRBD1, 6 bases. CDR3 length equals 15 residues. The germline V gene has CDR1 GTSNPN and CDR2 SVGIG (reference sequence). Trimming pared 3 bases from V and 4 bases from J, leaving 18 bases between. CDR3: CAWRTLGGAGYGYTF. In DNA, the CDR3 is TGTGCCTGGAGAACACTCGGGGGGGCCGGCTATGGCTACACCTTC. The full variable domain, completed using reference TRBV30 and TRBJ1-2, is SQTIHQWPATLVQPVGSPLSLECTVEGTSNPNLYWYRQAAGRGLQLLFYSVGIGQISSEVPQNLSASRPQDRQFILSSKKLLLSDSGFYLCAWRTLGGAGYGYTFGSGTRLTVV.

The CDR3 loop reads CASSSGQDPTYEQYF. CDR3 nucleotide sequence: TGTGCCAGCAGCTCCGGACAGGATCCAACCTACGAGCAGTACTTC. The rearrangement joins TRBV7-9 to TRBJ2-7, with 7 bases aligning to TRBD1. This CDR3 is built from 15 residues. Germline V lookup: CDR1 SEHNR, CDR2 FQNEAQ (reference sequence). V shed 4 bases, J shed 2 bases, and the junction held 8 bases outside the gene matches.

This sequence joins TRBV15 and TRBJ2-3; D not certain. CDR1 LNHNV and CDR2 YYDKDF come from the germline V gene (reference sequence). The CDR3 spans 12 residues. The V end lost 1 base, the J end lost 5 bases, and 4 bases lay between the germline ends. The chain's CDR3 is CATSRGIDTQYF. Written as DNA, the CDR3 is TGTGCCACCAGCAGAGGTATAGATACGCAGTATTTT. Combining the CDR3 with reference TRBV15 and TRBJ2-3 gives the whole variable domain DAMVIQNPRYQVTQFGKPVTLSCSQTLNHNVMYWYQQKSSQAPKLLFHYYDKDFNNEADTPDNFQSRRPNTSFCFLDIRSPGLGDTAMYLCATSRGIDTQYFGPGTRLTVL.

The CDR3 protein is CASSRATGGEAFF. CDR3 sequence (DNA): TGCGCCAGCAGCCGCGCGACAGGGGGTGAAGCTTTCTTT. This sequence joins TRBV4-1 and TRBJ1-1, with 9 bases fitting TRBD1. The V and J ends lost 4 bases and 7 bases, in that order; junction bases with no gene match: 4. The CDR3 runs 13 residues. The germline V gene has CDR1 MGHRA and CDR2 YSYEKL.

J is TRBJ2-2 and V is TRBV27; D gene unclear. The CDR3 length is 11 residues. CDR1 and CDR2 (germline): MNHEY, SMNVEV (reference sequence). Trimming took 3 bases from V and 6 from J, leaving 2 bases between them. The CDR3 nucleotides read TGTGCCAGCAGTTTCTCCGGGGAGCTGTTTTTT. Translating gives CASSFSGELFF.

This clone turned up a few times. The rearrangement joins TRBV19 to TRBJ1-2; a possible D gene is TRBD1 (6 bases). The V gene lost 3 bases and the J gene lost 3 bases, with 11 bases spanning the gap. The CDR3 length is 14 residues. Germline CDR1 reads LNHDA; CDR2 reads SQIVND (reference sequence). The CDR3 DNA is TGTGCCAGTAGTATCCCCAGGGGCGACTATGGCTACACCTTC. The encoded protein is CASSIPRGDYGYTF.

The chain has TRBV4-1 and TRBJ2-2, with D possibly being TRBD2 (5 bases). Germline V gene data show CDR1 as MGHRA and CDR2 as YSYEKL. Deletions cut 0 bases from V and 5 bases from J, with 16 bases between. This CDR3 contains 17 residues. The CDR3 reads CASSQEGVSAGTGELFF. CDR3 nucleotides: TGCGCCAGCAGCCAAGAAGGAGTTAGCGCTGGAACCGGGGAGCTGTTTTTT.

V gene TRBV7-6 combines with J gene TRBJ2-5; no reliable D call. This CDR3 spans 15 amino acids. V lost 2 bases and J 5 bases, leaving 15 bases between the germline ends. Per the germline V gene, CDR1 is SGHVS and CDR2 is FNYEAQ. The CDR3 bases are TGTGCCAGCAGCTTATATGAGGTGGTTTCGGAGACCCAGTACTTC. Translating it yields CASSLYEVVSETQYF.

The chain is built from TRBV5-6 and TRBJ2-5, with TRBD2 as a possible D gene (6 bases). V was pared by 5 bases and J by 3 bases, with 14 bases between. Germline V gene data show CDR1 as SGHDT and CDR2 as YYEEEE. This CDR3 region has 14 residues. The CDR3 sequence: CASRWGVGKETQYF. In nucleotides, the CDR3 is TGTGCCAGCAGGTGGGGGGTTGGGAAAGAGACCCAGTACTTC.

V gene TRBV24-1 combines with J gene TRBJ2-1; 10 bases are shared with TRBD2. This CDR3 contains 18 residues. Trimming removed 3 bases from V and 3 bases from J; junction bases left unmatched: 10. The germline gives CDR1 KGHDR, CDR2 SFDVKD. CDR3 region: CATSDRAHSSGGYNEQFF. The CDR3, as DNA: TGTGCCACCAGTGATCGCGCACACTCTAGCGGGGGCTACAATGAGCAGTTCTTC.

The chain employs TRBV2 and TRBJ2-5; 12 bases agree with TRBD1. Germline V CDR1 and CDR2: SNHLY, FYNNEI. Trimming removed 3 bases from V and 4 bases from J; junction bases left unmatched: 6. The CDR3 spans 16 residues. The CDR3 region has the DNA TGTGCCAGCAGTGAGGGGACAGGGGGCCGGCGAGAGACCCAGTACTTC. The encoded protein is CASSEGTGGRRETQYF.

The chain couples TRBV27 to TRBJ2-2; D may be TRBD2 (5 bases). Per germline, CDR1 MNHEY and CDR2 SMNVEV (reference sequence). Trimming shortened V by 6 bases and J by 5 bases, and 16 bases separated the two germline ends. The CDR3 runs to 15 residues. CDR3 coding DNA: TGTGCCAGCAGACTCGAGGGATGGATAACCGGGGAGCTGTTTTTT. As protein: CASRLEGWITGELFF.

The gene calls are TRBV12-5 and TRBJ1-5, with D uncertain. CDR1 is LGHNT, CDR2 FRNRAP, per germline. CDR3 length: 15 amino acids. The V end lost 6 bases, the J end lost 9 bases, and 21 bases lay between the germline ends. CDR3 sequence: CASGPAQAPLWPQHF. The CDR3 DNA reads TGTGCTAGTGGCCCGGCCCAGGCCCCCCTTTGGCCCCAGCATTTT.

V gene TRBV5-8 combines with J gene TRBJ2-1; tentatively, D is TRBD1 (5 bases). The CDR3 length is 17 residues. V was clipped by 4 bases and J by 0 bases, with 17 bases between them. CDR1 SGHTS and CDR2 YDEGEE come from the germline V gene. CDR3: CASSPSTVLSSYNEQFF. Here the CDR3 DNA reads TGTGCCAGCAGCCCGTCGACAGTCCTGAGCTCCTACAATGAGCAGTTCTTC. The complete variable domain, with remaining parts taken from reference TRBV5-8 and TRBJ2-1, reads EAGVTQSPTHLIKTRGQQATLRCSPISGHTSVYWYQQALGLGLQFLLWYDEGEERNRGNFPPRFSGRQFPNYSSELNVNALELEDSALYLCASSPSTVLSSYNEQFFGPGTRLTVL.

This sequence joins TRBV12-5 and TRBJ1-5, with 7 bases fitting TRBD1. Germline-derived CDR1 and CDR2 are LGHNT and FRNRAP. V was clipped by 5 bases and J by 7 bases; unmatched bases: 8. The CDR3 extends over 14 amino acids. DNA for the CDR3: TGTGCTAGTGGTCCCTTGACAGGGAGGCAGCCCCAGCATTTT. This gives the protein CASGPLTGRQPQHF.

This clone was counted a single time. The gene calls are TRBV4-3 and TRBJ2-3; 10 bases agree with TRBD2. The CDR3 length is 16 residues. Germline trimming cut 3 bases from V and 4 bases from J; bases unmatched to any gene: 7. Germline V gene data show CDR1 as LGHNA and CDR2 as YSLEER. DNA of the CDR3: TGCGCCAGCAGCCAGGATCTAGCGGGAGCATCAGATACGCAGTATTTT. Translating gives CASSQDLAGASDTQYF.

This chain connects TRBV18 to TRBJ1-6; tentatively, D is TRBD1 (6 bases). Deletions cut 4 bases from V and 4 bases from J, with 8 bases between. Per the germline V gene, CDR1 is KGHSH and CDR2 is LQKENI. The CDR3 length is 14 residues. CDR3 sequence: CASSLDSYNSPLHF. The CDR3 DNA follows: TGTGCCAGCTCACTGGACAGTTATAATTCACCCCTCCACTTT.

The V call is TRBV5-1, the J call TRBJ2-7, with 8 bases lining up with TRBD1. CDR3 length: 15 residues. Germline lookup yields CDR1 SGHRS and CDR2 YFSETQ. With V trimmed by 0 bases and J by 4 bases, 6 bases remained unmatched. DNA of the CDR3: TGCGCCAGCAGCTTGGGACAGGGGACTCAATACGAGCAGTACTTC. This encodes CASSLGQGTQYEQYF.

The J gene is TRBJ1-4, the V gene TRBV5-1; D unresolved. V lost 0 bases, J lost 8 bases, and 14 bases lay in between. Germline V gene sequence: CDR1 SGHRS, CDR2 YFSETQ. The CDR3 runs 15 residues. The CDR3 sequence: CASSLAPGNIEKLFF. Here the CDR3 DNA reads TGCGCCAGCAGCTTGGCCCCAGGTAACATCGAAAAACTGTTTTTT.

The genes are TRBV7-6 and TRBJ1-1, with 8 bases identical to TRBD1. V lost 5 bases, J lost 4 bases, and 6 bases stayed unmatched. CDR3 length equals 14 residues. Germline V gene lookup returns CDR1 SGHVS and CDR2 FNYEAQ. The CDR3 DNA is TGTGCCAGCAGCGGGACAGGCTATTCCACTGAAGCTTTCTTT. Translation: CASSGTGYSTEAFF.